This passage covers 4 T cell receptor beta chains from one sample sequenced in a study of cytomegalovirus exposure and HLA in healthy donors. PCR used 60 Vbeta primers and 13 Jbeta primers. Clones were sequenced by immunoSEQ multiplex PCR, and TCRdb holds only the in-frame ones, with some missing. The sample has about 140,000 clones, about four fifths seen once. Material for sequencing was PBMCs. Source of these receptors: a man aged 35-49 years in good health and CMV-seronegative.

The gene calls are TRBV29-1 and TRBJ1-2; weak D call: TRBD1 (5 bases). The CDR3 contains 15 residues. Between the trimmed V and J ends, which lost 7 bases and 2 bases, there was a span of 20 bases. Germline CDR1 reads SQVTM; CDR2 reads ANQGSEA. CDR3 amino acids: CSAGWAGISNYGYTF. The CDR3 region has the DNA TGCAGCGCTGGGTGGGCAGGGATTTCGAACTATGGCTACACCTTC.

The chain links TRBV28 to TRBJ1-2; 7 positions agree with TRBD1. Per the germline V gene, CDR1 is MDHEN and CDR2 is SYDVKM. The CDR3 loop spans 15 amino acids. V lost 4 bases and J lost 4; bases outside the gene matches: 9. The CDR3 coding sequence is TGTGCCAGCAGTTCCGACTCGACAGGGAGCTATGGCTACACCTTC. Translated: CASSSDSTGSYGYTF.

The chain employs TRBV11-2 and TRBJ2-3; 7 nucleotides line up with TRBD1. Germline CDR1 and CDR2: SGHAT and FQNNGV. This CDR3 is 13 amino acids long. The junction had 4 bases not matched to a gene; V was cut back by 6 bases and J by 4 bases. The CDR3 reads CASSKGASDTQYF. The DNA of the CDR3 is TGTGCCAGCAGTAAGGGGGCTTCAGATACGCAGTATTTT.

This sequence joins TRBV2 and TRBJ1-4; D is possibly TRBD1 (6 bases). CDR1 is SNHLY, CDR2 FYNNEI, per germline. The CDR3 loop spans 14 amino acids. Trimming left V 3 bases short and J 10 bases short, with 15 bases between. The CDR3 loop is CASSDWGQSGKLFF. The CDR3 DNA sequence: TGTGCCAGCAGTGATTGGGGGCAATCGGGAAAACTGTTTTTT.